Below, one T cell receptor beta chain is given with its context. The source of the sample is a study of identical twins. Each CDR3 protein is one row after TCRdb ran MiXCR on the 5' RACE reads. The sample contains hundreds of thousands of distinct CDR3 sequences, roughly 18% of which appear only once. V gave up 4 bases and J gave up 8 bases, with 16 bases separating them. Germline V CDR1 and CDR2: SGHRS, YFSETQ. This CDR3 comprises 13 residues. This sample also belongs to another study, concerning T cells expressing NK-cell markers.

Specimen: PBMCs. The clonotype comes from a woman under 30 in good health. The V and J genes are TRBV5-1 and TRBJ2-7; TRBD1 or TRBD2 may be the D gene (5 bases each). The CDR3 DNA reads as TGCGCCAGCAGCCTATTTTCTTCGGGACAGCAGTACTTC. This sequence encodes CASSLFSSGQQYF. The variable domain in full, completed from reference TRBV5-1 and TRBJ2-7, reads KAGVTQTPRYLIKTRGQQVTLSCSPISGHRSVSWYQQTPGQGLQFLFEYFSETQRNKGNFPGRFSGRQFSNSRSEMNVSTLELGDSALYLCASSLFSSGQQYFGPGTRLTVT.